This T cell receptor beta chain originates from a study of blood T cell repertoires in COVID-19. Study-level background: T cells, B-cell-depleted T cells, or PBMCs supplied cDNA or gDNA.

Categorization into cohorts depended on clinical history that participants reported. Cohort 3 recovery required two negative PCRs, clearance, or symptom resolution. The CDR3 spans 12 residues. Germline V gene sequence: CDR1 MNHEY, CDR2 SMNVEV (reference sequence). Trimming cost V 6 bases and J 8 bases, with 8 bases left between them. Data came from immunoSEQ multiplex PCR; TCRdb stores just in-frame clones and leaves some out. The sample carries over 200,000 clones, about 80% recorded once. The genes are TRBV27 and TRBJ2-6; no clear D gene. The sequence was obtained from a man in his 60s who had recovered from COVID-19. Sequenced material: PBMCs or T cells enriched from blood (not recorded which). The CDR3 here is CASSPLTNVLTF. The CDR3 nucleotides are TGTGCCAGCAGCCCACTAACCAACGTCCTGACTTTC.